These 25 T cell receptor beta chains were sequenced from one sample in a study of a mutant IDH1 vaccine in newly diagnosed glioma. Time point reported: week 23, last vaccination. Each vaccine dose was 300 ug of mutant IDH1 20-mer peptide, with topical imiquimod. Repertoires were generated with immunoSEQ multiplex PCR, while TCRdb's copy carries only in-frame clones and drops some. The repertoire consists of 70,000 to 95,000 clones, with more than 80% occurring once and the leading ten covering over 0.6%. Their recognized antigens are unknown. The specimen comprised PBMCs, sampled from a glioma patient whose treatment included an IDH1 peptide vaccine. These receptors all stem from a woman aged 50 to 60 with glioma.

This clone appeared a single time. The rearrangement uses TRBV5-1 and TRBJ2-1, with 8 positions matching TRBD2. V was clipped by 2 bases and J by 9 bases; unmatched bases: 7. The germline gives CDR1 SGHRS, CDR2 YFSETQ. The CDR3 loop spans 14 amino acids. The CDR3 spells CASSLTGTRSEQFF. Written as DNA, the CDR3 is TGCGCCAGCAGCTTAACCGGGACTAGGTCTGAGCAGTTCTTC.

The genes are TRBV7-2 and TRBJ1-2; 7 positions agree with TRBD1. With V trimmed by 5 bases and J by 11 bases, 8 bases remained unmatched. CDR3 length equals 12 residues. Germline-derived CDR1 and CDR2 are SGHTA and FQGNSA. The CDR3 DNA reads as TGTGCCAGCAGCCGCGACAGGGTCAGATACACCTTC. The encoded protein is CASSRDRVRYTF.

The V call is TRBV7-9, the J call TRBJ2-7; D perhaps matches TRBD2 (6 bases). This CDR3 has 13 residues. The germline gives CDR1 SEHNR, CDR2 FQNEAQ (reference sequence). V was shortened by 8 bases and J by 6 bases, with 17 bases between the two germline ends. The CDR3 here is CASCYSGASEQYF. The DNA for the CDR3 is TGTGCCAGCTGTTATTCGGGAGCGAGCGAGCAGTACTTC.

The gene calls are TRBV7-2 and TRBJ2-7; possible D gene TRBD1, 5 bases. CDR1 SGHTA and CDR2 FQGNSA come from the germline V gene. The V end was cut by 5 bases, the J end by 6 bases, with 17 bases between. The CDR3 extends over 14 amino acids. The CDR3 loop is CASSQTRQFPEQYF. The CDR3 DNA sequence: TGTGCCAGCAGCCAGACACGACAGTTTCCCGAGCAGTACTTC.

The chain links TRBV5-1 to TRBJ2-2, with D perhaps given as TRBD1 or TRBD2 (5 bases each). In germline, CDR1 is SGHRS, CDR2 YFSETQ. Trimming removed 4 bases from V and 2 bases from J, with 15 bases in between. The CDR3 is made up of 16 amino acids. DNA of the CDR3: TGCGCCAGCAGCCCCTCACGAGGGGAAAACACCGGGGAGCTGTTTTTT. Protein product: CASSPSRGENTGELFF.

The rearrangement joins TRBV5-1 to TRBJ1-5; D uncertain. The CDR3 sequence is 15 residues long. V lost 4 bases and J lost 6, with 17 bases in between. Germline V CDR1 and CDR2: SGHRS, YFSETQ. CDR3 residues: CASSPAGETTQPQHF. CDR3 sequence (DNA): TGCGCCAGCAGCCCAGCGGGCGAAACCACTCAGCCCCAGCATTTT. Full variable domain (missing parts from reference TRBV5-1 and TRBJ1-5): KAGVTQTPRYLIKTRGQQVTLSCSPISGHRSVSWYQQTPGQGLQFLFEYFSETQRNKGNFPGRFSGRQFSNSRSEMNVSTLELGDSALYLCASSPAGETTQPQHFGDGTRLSIL.

This clone has a single count. The gene calls are TRBV10-3 and TRBJ2-3; TRBD2 aligns across 9 bases. This CDR3 is 16 amino acids long. V gave up 1 base and J gave up 4 bases; unmatched junction bases: 6. Germline V gene lookup returns CDR1 ENHRY and CDR2 SYGVKD. The DNA for the CDR3 is TGTGCCATCAGTGAGTATGGAGCGGGAGGATCAGATACGCAGTATTTT. Translating gives CAISEYGAGGSDTQYF.

This chain connects TRBV28 to TRBJ2-1, with 7 bases fitting TRBD1. After removal of 2 bases from V and 4 bases from J, the junction contained 5 bases not matched to a gene. Germline CDR1 reads MDHEN; CDR2 reads SYDVKM. CDR3 length: 15 residues. The CDR3 protein is CASSLRQGPYNEQFF. The CDR3 nucleotides are TGTGCCAGCAGTTTAAGACAGGGCCCGTACAATGAGCAGTTCTTC.

V is TRBV28 and J is TRBJ2-7; maybe TRBD1 (6 bases). Germline V CDR1 and CDR2: MDHEN, SYDVKM. The germline V and J ends were trimmed by 5 bases and 3 bases, with 17 bases remaining between them. The CDR3 contains 15 residues. CDR3 sequence reads: CASSPPTGLSYEQYF. Written as DNA, the CDR3 is TGTGCCAGCAGTCCACCTACAGGGTTAAGCTACGAGCAGTACTTC.

The rearrangement joins TRBV28 to TRBJ1-1, with 7 positions matching TRBD1. CDR3 length equals 16 residues. V trimming: 5 bases; J trimming: 0 bases; junction bases outside the gene matches: 9. Germline CDR1 and CDR2: MDHEN and SYDVKM. The chain's CDR3 is CASSPGGGGVNTEAFF. In nucleotides, the CDR3 is TGTGCCAGCAGTCCCGGAGGGGGCGGGGTGAACACTGAAGCTTTCTTT.

V is TRBV9 and J is TRBJ2-1, with D possibly TRBD1 on 5 matching bases. The CDR3 spans 15 residues. The germline CDR1 and CDR2 sequences are SGDLS and YYNGEE. V lost 4 bases, J lost 5 bases, and 16 bases lay in between. CDR3 sequence: CASSISWGSDNEQFF. The DNA for the CDR3 is TGTGCCAGCAGCATATCCTGGGGCAGCGACAATGAGCAGTTCTTC.

This clone is a singleton in its sample. The V gene is TRBV6-1, the J gene TRBJ2-1, with 7 bases that match TRBD2. The CDR3 spans 15 residues. Trimming at V came to 6 bases and at J to 5 bases, leaving 10 bases not matched to a gene. CDR1 and CDR2 from the germline V gene are MNHNS and SASEGT. The CDR3 DNA sequence: TGTGCCAGCAGCCGAATACGTCTAGCGGACAATGAGCAGTTCTTC. Translated, it gives CASSRIRLADNEQFF.

The chain joins TRBV5-1 to TRBJ1-1; D is undetermined. The CDR3 covers 13 residues. Trimming stripped 4 bases from V and 0 bases from J, with 7 bases between. Per the germline V gene, CDR1 is SGHRS and CDR2 is YFSETQ. CDR3 amino acids: CASSRSMNTEAFF. The CDR3 bases are TGCGCCAGCAGCCGGAGCATGAACACTGAAGCTTTCTTT.

The chain employs TRBV28 and TRBJ2-4, with unresolved D. The CDR3 length is 17 residues. The V end was cut by 3 bases, the J end by 2 bases, with 17 bases between. Germline CDR1 MDHEN, CDR2 SYDVKM. The CDR3 DNA follows: TGTGCCAGCAGTTTCCCCGGTCACCGACGTACCAAAAACATTCAGTACTTC. This encodes CASSFPGHRRTKNIQYF.

V gene TRBV6-5 combines with J gene TRBJ1-2, with D uncertain. Trimming left V 5 bases short and J 3 bases short, with 10 bases between. CDR3 size: 13 residues. Germline CDR1 and CDR2: MNHEY and SVGAGI. This chain's CDR3 is CASSHQRDYGYTF. The CDR3 region has the DNA TGTGCCAGCAGTCACCAGAGGGACTATGGCTACACCTTC.

This clone was counted between two and nine times. The rearrangement uses TRBV27 and TRBJ2-1; possible D gene TRBD1, 5 bases. Germline lookup yields CDR1 MNHEY and CDR2 SMNVEV (reference sequence). The V end lost 3 bases, the J end lost 5 bases, and 11 bases lay between the germline ends. The CDR3 contains 14 residues. The CDR3 DNA is TGTGCCAGCAGTTTGGCAGGGTATGACAATGAGCAGTTCTTC. Translation: CASSLAGYDNEQFF.

The chain combines TRBV9 with TRBJ2-7, with no clear D. Germline CDR1 SGDLS, CDR2 YYNGEE. The V gene lost 0 bases and the J gene lost 1 base, with 11 bases spanning the gap. This CDR3 has 15 amino acids. In DNA form, the CDR3 reads TGTGCCAGCAGCGTAGGACCACCATCTTCCTACGAGCAGTACTTC. Amino acids: CASSVGPPSSYEQYF.

This rearrangement joins TRBV19 to TRBJ1-1; tentative D call: TRBD1 (6 bases). The CDR3 length is 14 residues. V dropped 2 bases and J dropped 1 base, with 8 bases sitting between them. Germline assignment: CDR1 LNHDA and CDR2 SQIVND (reference sequence). In DNA form, the CDR3 reads TGTGCCAGTAGTATACAGGGGACGAACACTGAAGCTTTCTTT. Protein product: CASSIQGTNTEAFF.

The chain has TRBV30 and TRBJ2-6; the D is unclear. V dropped 5 bases and J dropped 0 bases, with 8 bases sitting between them. The germline CDR1 and CDR2 sequences are GTSNPN and SVGIG (reference sequence). The CDR3 loop spans 14 amino acids. The CDR3 spells CAWGFDSGANVLTF. The CDR3, as DNA: TGTGCCTGGGGTTTTGACTCTGGGGCCAACGTCCTGACTTTC.

The chain carries TRBV27 and TRBJ2-1; the D is unclear. The germline V and J ends were trimmed by 5 bases and 5 bases, with 19 bases remaining between them. The germline gives CDR1 MNHEY, CDR2 SMNVEV (reference sequence). The CDR3 has 16 residues. CDR3 sequence reads: CASSKQGRRTHNEQFF. CDR3 nucleotides: TGTGCCAGCAGTAAGCAAGGTCGGCGGACCCACAATGAGCAGTTCTTC.

The V and J genes are TRBV7-2 and TRBJ1-1; TRBD1 matches 8 bases. V lost 5 bases to trimming and J lost 4 bases; unmatched junction nucleotides: 9. The CDR3 has 15 residues. Germline loops: CDR1 SGHTA, CDR2 FQGNSA. The CDR3 region has the DNA TGTGCCAGCAGCAAATGGACAGGGCGGGTCACTGAAGCTTTCTTT. Its translation: CASSKWTGRVTEAFF.

This rearrangement joins TRBV25-1 to TRBJ2-5; D unclear. Germline CDR1 is MGHDK and CDR2 is SYGVNS. The CDR3 has 15 residues. V lost 1 base and J 7 bases, leaving 16 bases between the germline ends. The CDR3 DNA follows: TGTGCCAGCAGTGAATCTGTGAAGGCCAGCTGGACCCAGTACTTC. As protein: CASSESVKASWTQYF.

The gene calls are TRBV29-1 and TRBJ1-1; maybe TRBD1 (5 bases). Germline V gene lookup returns CDR1 SQVTM and CDR2 ANQGSEA. CDR3 length: 12 amino acids. Trimming stripped 8 bases from V and 4 bases from J, with 14 bases between. CDR3 residues: CSFQGPITEAFF. CDR3 nucleotides: TGCAGCTTCCAGGGACCGATCACTGAAGCTTTCTTT.

This CDR3 reads CASSPSSGTGYGYTF. The CDR3 bases are TGTGCCAGCAGCCCCTCCTCCGGGACAGGCTATGGCTACACCTTC. The J gene is TRBJ1-2, the V gene TRBV7-2, with TRBD1 matching over 8 bases. The germline V gene has CDR1 SGHTA and CDR2 FQGNSA. The CDR3 length is 15 residues. Germline trimming cut 5 bases from V and 4 bases from J; bases unmatched to any gene: 9.

V gene TRBV5-4 combines with J gene TRBJ2-2, with 10 bases fitting TRBD1. This CDR3 contains 16 residues. Germline V lookup: CDR1 SGHNT, CDR2 YYREEE (reference sequence). V lost 5 bases, J lost 9 bases, and 13 bases stayed unmatched. DNA of the CDR3: TGTGCCAGCAGACTCGACAGGGGGCGAGGTCTCCGGGAGCTGTTTTTT. Translation: CASRLDRGRGLRELFF.